The sequence of this T cell receptor (beta chain) was determined in a study of persistence of HIV-infected CD4 T cells. Study results and caveats: Antigen-responding cells were enriched for degenerate expanded CDR3beta sequences. Within sorted populations, more oligoclonal TCRs accompanied more oligoclonal proviruses. CMV- and Gag-responding cells had lower TCRbeta richness than CD3/CD28-responding cells.

The stimulus was an HIV-1 Gag 15-mer peptide pool, about 1 ug/peptide/mL. CD4+ T cells upregulating both CD40 ligand and CD69 were sorted as responding cells. Anti-CD28/CD49d costimulation, CD40-blocking antibody and enfuvirtide were given to CD8-depleted PBMCs for roughly 20 hours. This was the immunoSEQ version 4 assay in survey mode. Profiling relied on immunoSEQ multiplex PCR, and the TCRdb table lists in-frame clones only, not all of them. The repertoire holds fewer than 40,000 clones, with approximately 66% as singletons. V lost 7 bases to trimming and J lost 1 base; unmatched junction nucleotides: 15. The CDR3 consists of 17 residues. Germline CDR1 MNHEY, CDR2 SMNVEV (reference sequence). With regard to this clone: The antigen remains unidentified.

This TCR was sampled from an adult man with HIV who was CMV-seropositive. Sequencing was performed on CD4+ T cells sorted from PBMCs after roughly 18-hour stimulation, taken from a patient who received antiretroviral therapy. The chain carries TRBV27 and TRBJ1-2; TRBD1 aligns across 7 bases. CDR3 DNA sequence: TGTGCCAGCACCCCCAGTGGCCCCCGACAGGGTAACTATGGCTACACCTTC. Translated: CASTPSGPRQGNYGYTF.